This TCR beta chain appears in the sequencing data of a study of blood T cell repertoires in COVID-19. This clone is a singleton in its sample. The V and J ends lost 4 bases and 8 bases, in that order; junction bases with no gene match: 8. Germline-derived CDR1 and CDR2 are LGHNA and YNFKEQ. The CDR3 sequence is 14 residues long. Study processing details: Amplifying reference gene primers gave estimates of nucleated cell counts. Produced via immunoSEQ multiplex PCR; TCRdb's table is partial and in-frame only. Clone size and V and J calls were adopted from that table, with D and trimming inferred from the DNA. The sample comprises under 200,000 clones, over 75% of which are singletons, and 10% to 15% rests with the top ten.

This rearrangement joins TRBV4-2 to TRBJ2-1, with 7 bases identical to TRBD2. This TCR derives from a man aged 65-85 years who had recovered from COVID-19. The sample comprised peripheral blood. The CDR3 sequence: CASSLSGGRDEQFF. DNA for the CDR3: TGTGCCAGCAGCCTGAGTGGCGGGAGAGATGAGCAGTTCTTC.